One and the same sample provided the 8 T cell receptor beta chains below, sequenced in a study of blood T cells in healthy people across ages. A J-beta primer mix and a sample-barcoded 5' primer were used in a second PCR of about 6 to 12 cycles. TCRdb called the 5' RACE reads again in MiXCR, with one record for every CDR3 protein. The sample holds hundreds of thousands of distinct CDR3 sequences; approximately 59% are singletons and the top ten take about two fifths. The sequencing input was blood. The receptors originated from a man in his sixties in good health.

This clonotype was seen only a few times. The genes are TRBV10-3 and TRBJ1-2; 9 bases align to TRBD1. Germline values: CDR1 ENHRY, CDR2 SYGVKD. With V trimmed by 3 bases and J by 5 bases, 7 bases remained unmatched. The CDR3 totals 15 residues. The CDR3 DNA reads TGTGCCATCAGTGATGGACAGGGGAGGAGTTATGGCTACACCTTC. Protein: CAISDGQGRSYGYTF.

In its sample, this clonotype was seen many times. CDR3: CASRGAANTGELFF. The CDR3, as DNA: TGTGCCAGCAGAGGAGCGGCGAACACCGGGGAGCTGTTTTTT. This chain joins TRBV7-9 and TRBJ2-2; tentatively, D is TRBD2 (5 bases). Trimming took off 6 bases at V and 0 bases at J, with 8 bases between the two ends. This CDR3 spans 14 amino acids. CDR1 and CDR2 (germline): SEHNR, FQNEAQ (reference sequence).

This clonotype was seen a few times. The chain carries TRBV6-2 or TRBV6-3 and TRBJ1-2; D is uncertain. CDR3 length equals 12 residues. Trimming cost V 0 bases and J 8 bases, with 7 bases left between them. The germline gives CDR1 MNHEY, CDR2 SVGEGT. For the CDR3, the DNA is TGTGCCAGCAGTTACTCAGGAGAGGGCTACACCTTC. It is translated as CASSYSGEGYTF.

The chain is built from TRBV5-8 and TRBJ2-7; no reliable D call. Between the trimmed V and J ends, which lost 4 bases and 12 bases, there was a span of 26 bases. Looked up from germline, CDR1 is SGHTS and CDR2 is YDEGEE. CDR3 length: 15 amino acids. The CDR3 protein is CASSIDTLHPRGAYF. As DNA, the CDR3 is TGTGCCAGCAGCATAGACACACTCCACCCTAGAGGCGCGTACTTC.

V is TRBV5-5 and J is TRBJ2-1; tentative D call: TRBD2 (6 bases). Germline CDR1 and CDR2: SGHKS and YYEKEE (reference sequence). Trimming took 1 base from V and 6 from J, leaving 14 bases between them. The CDR3 contains 15 residues. The CDR3 sequence is CASSLSGLKPNEQFF. The CDR3 nucleotides are TGTGCCAGCAGCTTGAGCGGGCTCAAACCCAATGAGCAGTTCTTC. Based on the CDR3 plus reference TRBV5-5 and TRBJ2-1, the full variable domain is DAGVTQSPTHLIKTRGQQVTLRCSPISGHKSVSWYQQVLGQGPQFIFQYYEKEERGRGNFPDRFSARQFPNYSSELNVNALLLGDSALYLCASSLSGLKPNEQFFGPGTRLTVL.

The V gene is TRBV10-3, the J gene TRBJ2-1, with 11 bases matching TRBD2. The CDR3 contains 14 residues. CDR1 and CDR2 from the germline V gene are ENHRY and SYGVKD. V lost 10 bases, J lost 4 bases, and 6 bases stayed unmatched. The CDR3 sequence is CATQGLAVYNEQFF. The CDR3 bases are TGTGCCACCCAGGGACTAGCGGTATACAATGAGCAGTTCTTC.

This chain joins TRBV12-5 and TRBJ2-5; 8 bases are shared with TRBD1. Germline CDR1 reads LGHNT; CDR2 reads FRNRAP. V lost 0 bases to trimming and J lost 11 bases; unmatched junction nucleotides: 11. The CDR3 runs to 15 residues. CDR3 loop: CASGLVQGGSGKQYF. The CDR3 nucleotides are TGTGCTAGTGGTTTGGTACAGGGGGGATCGGGGAAGCAGTACTTC.

The CDR3, as DNA: TGTGCCAGCAAATTGGGGTCCCTAACAGGGGGTCAGCCCCAGCATTTT. It encodes CASKLGSLTGGQPQHF. The rearrangement links TRBV12-3 or TRBV12-4 to TRBJ1-5; 8 bases align to TRBD1. Losses at the gene ends were 7 bases for V and 6 bases for J; bases not matched to a gene: 14. This CDR3 contains 16 residues.